The clone carrying this T cell receptor (beta chain) was seen only a few times. The germline CDR1 and CDR2 sequences are GTSNPN and SVGIG (reference sequence). CDR3 length equals 12 residues. The ends were cut back, 4 bases at V and 8 bases at J, with 14 bases in the middle. Sequencing was performed with immunoSEQ multiplex PCR; in TCRdb, only in-frame clones are kept and a portion is missing. The data hold 1.4 million to 1.5 million clones, with around 97% observed a single time. The sample comes from a study of shared clonotypes between healthy human individuals. The receptor's source is a man younger than 40 in good health. The sequenced sample consisted of naive CD4+ T cells sorted from blood. Subset: CD45RA+ positively selected. The rearrangement uses TRBV30 and TRBJ1-1; D may be TRBD1 (5 bases). The CDR3 region is CAWKGVSTEAFF. The CDR3 DNA is TGTGCCTGGAAAGGGGTAAGCACCGAAGCTTTCTTT. The full variable domain, rest sourced from reference TRBV30 and TRBJ1-1, is SQTIHQWPATLVQPVGSPLSLECTVEGTSNPNLYWYRQAAGRGLQLLFYSVGIGQISSEVPQNLSASRPQDRQFILSSKKLLLSDSGFYLCAWKGVSTEAFFGQGTRLTVV.